The T cell receptor (beta chain) under discussion was sequenced for a study of blood T cell repertoires in COVID-19. The wider study: Sample material is recorded as cDNA or gDNA derived from T cells, B-cell-depleted T cells, or PBMCs.

Clones were sequenced by immunoSEQ multiplex PCR, and TCRdb holds only the in-frame ones, with some missing. The sample lists about 72,000 clones, nearly 90% seen once, with roughly 28% in the top ten. The receptor was derived from a man aged 45-60 years with acute or convalescent COVID-19. The sequencing sample was made of peripheral blood.

This CDR3 reads CAISEPYDEQYF. DNA for the CDR3: TGTGCCATCAGTGAGCCCTATGACGAGCAGTACTTC. The genes are TRBV10-3 and TRBJ2-7, with D unresolved. CDR1 and CDR2 from the germline V gene are ENHRY and SYGVKD. This CDR3 comprises 12 residues. V shed 2 bases and J shed 5 bases, with 7 bases lying between them.